Below, 4 T cell receptor beta chains from the same sample are listed, as sequenced in a study of response to subunit inactivated influenza vaccine (dated by TCRdb to between 2017 and 2018). Libraries were built with RT-PCR. The sequencer listed for this sample is Illumina HiSeq 2500. TCRdb handled the public reads itself, with Q25 trimming in fastp and clone calling in MiXCR, and kept productive beta chains. Each record represents a unique CDR3 protein, reported with the most common genes and DNA among its rows. Present in this sample are about 540,000 distinct CDR3 sequences, under 30% of which were seen just once. The ten largest clones add up to under 3.5% of the sample. These data also featured in a second study, about T cells expressing NK-cell markers. From the second report: TCR beta cDNA libraries were prepared using 5'RACE template switching, which introduced a universal primer site and unique molecular identifiers.

Material: CD4+ T cells sorted from PBMCs, obtained less than 13 days after vaccination. Receptors originate from a man between 50 and 59 years old who received an inactivated influenza vaccine. Donor details come from another sample of the same person, matched by shared clones.

V and J are TRBV6-1 and TRBJ1-5; 7 bases fit TRBD1. The ends lost 4 bases at V and 3 bases at J; junction bases unmatched: 6. Germline V lookup: CDR1 MNHNS, CDR2 SASEGT. CDR3 length equals 15 residues. The CDR3 DNA is TGTGCCAGCAGTGTTATGGGACAGCACAATCAGCCCCAGCATTTT. Encoded protein: CASSVMGQHNQPQHF.

The J gene is TRBJ2-5, the V gene TRBV5-1, with no clear D. Trimming shortened V by 5 bases and J by 0 bases, and 5 bases separated the two germline ends. This CDR3 is 12 amino acids long. Per germline, CDR1 SGHRS and CDR2 YFSETQ. The CDR3 DNA is TGCGCCAGCAGGACCAACCAAGAGACCCAGTACTTC. Encoded protein: CASRTNQETQYF. Full variable domain (outside the CDR3, taken from reference TRBV5-1 and TRBJ2-5): KAGVTQTPRYLIKTRGQQVTLSCSPISGHRSVSWYQQTPGQGLQFLFEYFSETQRNKGNFPGRFSGRQFSNSRSEMNVSTLELGDSALYLCASRTNQETQYFGPGTRLLVL.

J is TRBJ1-6 and V is TRBV7-2; perhaps TRBD1 as D (6 bases). Germline V CDR1 and CDR2: SGHTA, FQGNSA. The CDR3 consists of 13 residues. Between the trimmed V and J ends, which lost 1 base and 18 bases, there was a span of 16 bases. The chain's CDR3 is CASSLVRGDIPHF. CDR3 DNA sequence: TGTGCCAGCAGCTTAGTTCGGGGGGACATCCCCCACTTT. The whole variable domain, remainder taken from reference TRBV7-2 and TRBJ1-6, is GAGVSQSPSNKVTEKGKDVELRCDPISGHTALYWYRQSLGQGLEFLIYFQGNSAPDKSGLPSDRFSAERTGGSVSTLTIQRTQQEDSAVYLCASSLVRGDIPHFGNGTRLTVT.

Only a few counts were recorded for this clonotype. This chain links TRBV10-3 with TRBJ2-5; 9 nucleotides match TRBD2. This CDR3 spans 15 amino acids. CDR1 is ENHRY and CDR2 is SYGVKD in the germline V gene. J gave up 1 base and V 1 base, and 1 base lay outside the gene matches. CDR3 DNA sequence: TGTGCCATCAGTGAGTTTAGCGGGAGCCAAGAGACCCAGTACTTC. It encodes CAISEFSGSQETQYF.